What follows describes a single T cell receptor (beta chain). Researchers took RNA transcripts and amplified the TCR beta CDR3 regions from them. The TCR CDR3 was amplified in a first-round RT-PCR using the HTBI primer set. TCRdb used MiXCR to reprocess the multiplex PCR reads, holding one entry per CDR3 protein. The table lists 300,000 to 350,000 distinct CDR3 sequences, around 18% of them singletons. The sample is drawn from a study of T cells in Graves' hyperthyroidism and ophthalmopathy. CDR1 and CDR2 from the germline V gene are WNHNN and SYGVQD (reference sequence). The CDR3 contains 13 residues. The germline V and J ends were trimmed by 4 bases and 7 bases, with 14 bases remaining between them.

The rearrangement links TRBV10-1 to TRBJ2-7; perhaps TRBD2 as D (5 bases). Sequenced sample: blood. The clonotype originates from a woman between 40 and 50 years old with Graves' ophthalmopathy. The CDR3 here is CASSGAGGREQYF. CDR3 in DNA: TGCGCCAGCAGTGGGGCGGGCGGCCGGGAGCAGTACTTC.